This T cell receptor (beta chain) is from a study of control samples from healthy donors and cancer patients. Sequencing was performed with immunoSEQ multiplex PCR; in TCRdb, only in-frame clones are kept and a portion is missing. In the table there are some 100,000 clones, over 85% of which are singletons. Trimming stripped 3 bases from V and 0 bases from J, with 9 bases between. The CDR3 consists of 15 residues. Germline CDR1 reads ENHRY; CDR2 reads SYGVKD. V and J are TRBV10-3 and TRBJ1-3; D is ambiguous. The sequence was collected from a human donor in good health. The donor label of this sample is uncertain. Source material: blood. The CDR3 sequence is CAISENRISGNTIYF. Here the CDR3 DNA reads TGTGCCATCAGTGAAAATAGGATCTCTGGAAACACCATATATTTT.